Listed here is a single TCR beta chain. Its antigen is still unknown. Trimming removed 6 bases at V and 5 bases at J, with 19 bases between. Germline CDR1 and CDR2: MNHNS and SASEGT. The CDR3 covers 15 residues. The sample originates from a study of cytomegalovirus exposure and HLA in healthy donors. Only in-frame clones appear in the TCRdb table, and some are missing; sequencing was by immunoSEQ multiplex PCR. The table shows 150,000 or so clones, with roughly 89% occurring only once. The study's findings and limits: In vitro checks showed that a few CMV-associated chains really do target CMV antigens.

This TCR was recovered from a woman aged 18-29 years in good health and CMV-seropositive. The chain recombines TRBV6-1 with TRBJ1-1, with D perhaps TRBD1 (6 bases). Input material: PBMCs. The CDR3 region has the DNA TGTGCCAGCAGGACGACGAGCAGGGGTGGAACTGAAGCTTTCTTT. It yields the protein CASRTTSRGGTEAFF.